These T cell receptor beta chains were read from a single sample in a study of T cell responses to AZD1222 COVID-19 vaccine. Assay: immunoSEQ multiplex PCR; the TCRdb copy retains only in-frame clones and omits some. The sample comprises some 200,000 clones, 90% to 95% of which are singletons, and roughly 1.7% rests with the top ten. This material consisted of peripheral blood, taken 28 days after the second AZD1222 dose. All receptors come from an adult who received the AZD1222 COVID-19 vaccine. Each CDR3 is given with its conserved first and last residue.

CDR3 length	V gene	CDR3 protein
17	TRBV3-1/TRBV3-2	CASSPPRGAGAYNEQFF
14	TRBV6-5	CASTLGGRTGELFF
10	TRBV5-8	CASSLFHGYF
13	TRBV30	CAWSSGAAGELFF
14	TRBV5-1	CASSLRDLNTEAFF
17	TRBV5-1	CASSLAVDTLAKNIQYF
13	TRBV7-9	CASSLGWAGGQYF
14	TRBV18	CASSPYQRDQPQHF
14	TRBV6-5	CASSYDRLGNTIYF
14	TRBV5-4	CASSSPIDNNEQFF
15	TRBV28	CASSSDREKTYGYTF
15	TRBV5-1	CASSSGDRAAYGYTF
16	TRBV11-2	CASSSARGRLPYGYTF
17	TRBV18	CASSPPVVDSGGAEAFF
21	TRBV18	CASSPYLHRTSGISGANVLTF
15	TRBV18	CASSPRWGGGEKLFF
13	TRBV12-3/TRBV12-4	CASRGTGEDTQYF
16	TRBV18	CASSPTGTFSTDTQYF
14	TRBV6-1	CASSEYRGGDIQYF
14	TRBV6-6	CASSPTGGGQPQHF
15	TRBV19	CASSPRAAGTGELFF
13	TRBV5-6	CASSPGGAETQYF
12	TRBV2	CASRPGPLEAFF
16	TRBV5-8	CASSLAMGSSSYEQYF
14	TRBV6-5	CASGVVSGAGELFF
18	TRBV7-9	CASSFGVNLMTATGTQYF
16	TRBV27	CASTEYRDSTNEKLFF
15	TRBV5-5	CASSFQDSNTGELFF
16	TRBV7-8	CASSFARGGTYNEQFF
15	TRBV25-1	CASSLKGQGYYGYTF
17	TRBV5-8	CASSPGTGGYSNQPQHF
13	TRBV6-5	CASSSRVYNEQFF
15	TRBV9	CASSVGEGAGDTQYF
12	TRBV30	CAWSTPPSEQYF
19	TRBV5-6	CASSKGRTSGRPESYEQYF
15	TRBV30	CAWSRGQGFSETQYF
15	TRBV9	CASSSTGTGGEKLFF
10	TRBV6-5	CASRDYGYTF
14	TRBV5-1	CASSDTPGTDTQYF
15	TRBV27	CASSSTGAGTGELFF
13	TRBV12-3/TRBV12-4	CASTSERVDEQFF
13	TRBV14	CASSQVGAYEQYF
13	TRBV5-4	CASSLNRGHGYTF
15	TRBV5-5	CASSLGHRDIAEAFF
21	TRBV21-1	CASSKALAGVGPRQNTGELFF
14	TRBV6-2/TRBV6-3	CASSLTGGTDTQYF
13	TRBV29-1	CSVVKGPNYGYTF
13	TRBV7-9	CASSVTSTGELFF
16	TRBV4-1	CASSQDWRVGHNEQFF